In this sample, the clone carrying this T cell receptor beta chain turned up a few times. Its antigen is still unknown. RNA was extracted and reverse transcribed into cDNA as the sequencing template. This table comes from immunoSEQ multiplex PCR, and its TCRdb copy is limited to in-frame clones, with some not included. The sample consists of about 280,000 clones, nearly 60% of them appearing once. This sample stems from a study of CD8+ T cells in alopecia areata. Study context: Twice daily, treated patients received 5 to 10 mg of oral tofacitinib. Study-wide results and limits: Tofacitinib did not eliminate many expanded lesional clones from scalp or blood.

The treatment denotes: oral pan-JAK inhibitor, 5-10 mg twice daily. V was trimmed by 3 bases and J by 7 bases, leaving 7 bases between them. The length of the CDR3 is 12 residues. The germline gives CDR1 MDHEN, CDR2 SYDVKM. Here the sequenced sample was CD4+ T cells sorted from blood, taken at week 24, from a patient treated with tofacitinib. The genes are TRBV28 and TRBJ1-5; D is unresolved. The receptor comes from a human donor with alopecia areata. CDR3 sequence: CASSLRRQPQHF. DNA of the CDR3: TGTGCCAGCAGTTTGCGGAGGCAGCCCCAGCATTTT.